This T cell receptor (beta chain) was obtained from a study of T cells after yellow fever vaccination. Study in general: The authors prepared low-cell-number fractions using SMART-Seq v4 Ultra Low Input. Overall study results and limits: Re-detected after boosting: most primary clones, 96% of CD4 and roughly 88% of CD8. Although most clonotypes did not, a small share appeared in both CD4 and CD8 compartments. Though it reached lower strength, the secondary response hit its peak faster, day 5 versus 15.

Comment on this clonotype: The antigen remains undetermined.

With 0 bases removed from V and 10 bases from J, the gap between germline ends came to 19 bases. Looked up from germline, CDR1 is MNHEY and CDR2 is SVGEGT. The CDR3 sequence is 16 residues long. From the 5' RACE reads, TCRdb called clonotypes with MiXCR, one entry per CDR3 protein. The sample carries around 300,000 distinct CDR3 sequences, over 10% recorded once. Sequenced material: CD4+ T cells sorted from PBMCs, taken 45 days after the yellow fever booster vaccination. The sequence derives from a man aged 30-40 years who received the YFV17D yellow fever vaccine. The chain has TRBV6-2 or TRBV6-3 and TRBJ2-1; D perhaps matches TRBD1 (6 bases). The CDR3, as DNA: TGTGCCAGCAGTTACTCTAAAGGACAGAGCCGAGCGGAGCAGTTCTTC. Amino acid sequence: CASSYSKGQSRAEQFF.